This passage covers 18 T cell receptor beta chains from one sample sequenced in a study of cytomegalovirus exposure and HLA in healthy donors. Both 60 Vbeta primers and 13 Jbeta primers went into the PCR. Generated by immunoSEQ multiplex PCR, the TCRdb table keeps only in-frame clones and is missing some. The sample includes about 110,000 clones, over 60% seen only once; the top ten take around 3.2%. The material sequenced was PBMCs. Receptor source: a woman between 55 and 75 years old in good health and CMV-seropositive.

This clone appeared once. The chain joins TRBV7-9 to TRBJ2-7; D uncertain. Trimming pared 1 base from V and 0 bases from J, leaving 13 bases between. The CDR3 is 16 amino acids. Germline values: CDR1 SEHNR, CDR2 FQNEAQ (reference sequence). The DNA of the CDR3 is TGTGCCAGCAGCTTAGTGGGCAGGCAAAGCTCCTACGAGCAGTACTTC. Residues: CASSLVGRQSSYEQYF.

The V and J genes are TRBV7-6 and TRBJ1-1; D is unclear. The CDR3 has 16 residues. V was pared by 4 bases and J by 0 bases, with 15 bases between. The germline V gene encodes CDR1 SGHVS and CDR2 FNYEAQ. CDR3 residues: CASSSTRERMNTEAFF. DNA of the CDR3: TGTGCCAGCAGCTCCACCCGGGAGAGGATGAACACTGAAGCTTTCTTT.

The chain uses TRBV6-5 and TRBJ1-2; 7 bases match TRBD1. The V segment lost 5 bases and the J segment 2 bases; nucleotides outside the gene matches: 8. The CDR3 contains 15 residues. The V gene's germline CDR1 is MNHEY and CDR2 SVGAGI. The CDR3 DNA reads TGTGCCAGCAGTCCGACACAGGGGCCAAACTATGGCTACACCTTC. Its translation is CASSPTQGPNYGYTF.

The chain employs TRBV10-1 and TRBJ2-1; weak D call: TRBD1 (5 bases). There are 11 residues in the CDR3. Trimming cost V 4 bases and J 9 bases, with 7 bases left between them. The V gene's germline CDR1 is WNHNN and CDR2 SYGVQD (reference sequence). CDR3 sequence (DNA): TGCGCCAGCAGTGGCCAGGGTGAGCAGTTCTTC. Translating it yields CASSGQGEQFF.

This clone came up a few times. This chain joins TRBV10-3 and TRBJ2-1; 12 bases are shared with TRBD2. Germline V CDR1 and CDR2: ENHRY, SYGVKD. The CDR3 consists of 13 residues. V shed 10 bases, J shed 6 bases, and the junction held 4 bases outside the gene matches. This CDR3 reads CATLAGGPNEQFF. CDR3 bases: TGTGCCACCCTAGCGGGAGGGCCCAATGAGCAGTTCTTC.

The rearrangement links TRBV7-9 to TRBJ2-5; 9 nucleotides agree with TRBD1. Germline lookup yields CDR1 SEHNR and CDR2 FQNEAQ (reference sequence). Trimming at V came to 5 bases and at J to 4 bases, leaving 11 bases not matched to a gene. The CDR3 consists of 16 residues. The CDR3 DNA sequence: TGTGCCAGCAGCGCCTACACAGGGGGCGACGGAGAGACCCAGTACTTC. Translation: CASSAYTGGDGETQYF.

The DNA for the CDR3 is TGTGCCAGCAGCGTAGGACTCGGACAGCCCTACGAGCAGTACTTC. Its translation is CASSVGLGQPYEQYF. V usage is TRBV9 and J usage is TRBJ2-7, with D perhaps TRBD1 (6 bases). The CDR3 totals 15 residues. V lost 0 bases, J lost 2 bases, and 12 bases lay in between. CDR1 is SGDLS and CDR2 is YYNGEE in the germline V gene.

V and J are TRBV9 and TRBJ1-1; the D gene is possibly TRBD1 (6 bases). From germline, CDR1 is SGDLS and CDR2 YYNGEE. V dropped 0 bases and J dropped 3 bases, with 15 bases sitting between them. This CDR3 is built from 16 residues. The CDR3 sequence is CASSVAGGAGDTEAFF. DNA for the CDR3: TGTGCCAGCAGCGTAGCTGGGGGGGCCGGGGACACTGAAGCTTTCTTT.

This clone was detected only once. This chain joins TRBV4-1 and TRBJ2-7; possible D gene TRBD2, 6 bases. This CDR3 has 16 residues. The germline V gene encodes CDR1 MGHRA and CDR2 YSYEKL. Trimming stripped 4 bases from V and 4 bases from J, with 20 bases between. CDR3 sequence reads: CASSLEQGLFFYEQYF. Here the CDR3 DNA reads TGCGCCAGCAGCCTCGAGCAGGGACTGTTTTTTTACGAGCAGTACTTC.

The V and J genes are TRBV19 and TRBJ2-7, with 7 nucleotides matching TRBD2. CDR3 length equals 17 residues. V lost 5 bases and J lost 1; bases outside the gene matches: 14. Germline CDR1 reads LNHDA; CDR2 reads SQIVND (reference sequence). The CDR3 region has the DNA TGTGCCAGTAGTCTCCATTGGGGCGGCGGGAGTTCCTACGAGCAGTACTTC. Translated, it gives CASSLHWGGGSSYEQYF.

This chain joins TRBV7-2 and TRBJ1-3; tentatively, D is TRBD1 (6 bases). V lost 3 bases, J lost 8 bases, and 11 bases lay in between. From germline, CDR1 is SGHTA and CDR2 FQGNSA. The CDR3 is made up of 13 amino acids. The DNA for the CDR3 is TGTGCCAGCAGCTTCCGGGGGGCAGACACCATATATTTT. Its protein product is CASSFRGADTIYF. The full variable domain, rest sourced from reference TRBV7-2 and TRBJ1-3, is GAGVSQSPSNKVTEKGKDVELRCDPISGHTALYWYRQSLGQGLEFLIYFQGNSAPDKSGLPSDRFSAERTGGSVSTLTIQRTQQEDSAVYLCASSFRGADTIYFGEGSWLTVV.

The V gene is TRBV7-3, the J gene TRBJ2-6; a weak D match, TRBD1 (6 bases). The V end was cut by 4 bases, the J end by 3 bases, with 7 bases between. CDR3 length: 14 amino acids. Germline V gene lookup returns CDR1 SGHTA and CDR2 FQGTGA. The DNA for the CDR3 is TGTGCCAGCAGCTCACAGGGTGGGGCCAACGTCCTGACTTTC. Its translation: CASSSQGGANVLTF. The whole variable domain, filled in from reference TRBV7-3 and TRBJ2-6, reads GAGVSQTPSNKVTEKGKYVELRCDPISGHTALYWYRQSLGQGPEFLIYFQGTGAADDSGLPNDRFFAVRPEGSVSTLKIQRTERGDSAVYLCASSSQGGANVLTFGAGSRLTVL.

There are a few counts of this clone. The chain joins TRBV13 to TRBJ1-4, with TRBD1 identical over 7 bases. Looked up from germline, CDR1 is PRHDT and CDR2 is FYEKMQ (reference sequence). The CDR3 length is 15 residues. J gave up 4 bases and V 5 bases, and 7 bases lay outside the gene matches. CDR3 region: CASSRGQVDNEKLFF. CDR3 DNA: TGTGCCAGCAGCAGAGGACAGGTGGATAATGAAAAACTGTTTTTT.

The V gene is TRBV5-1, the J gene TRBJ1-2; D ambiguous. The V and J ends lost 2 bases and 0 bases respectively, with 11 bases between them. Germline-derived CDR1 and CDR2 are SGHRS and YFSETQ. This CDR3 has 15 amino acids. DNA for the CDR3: TGCGCCAGCAGCTTTGGGAGCTCTACTAACTATGGCTACACCTTC. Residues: CASSFGSSTNYGYTF.

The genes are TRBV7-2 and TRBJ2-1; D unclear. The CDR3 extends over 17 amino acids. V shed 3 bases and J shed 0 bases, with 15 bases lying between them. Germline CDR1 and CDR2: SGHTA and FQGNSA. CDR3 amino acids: CASSFAAKKSSYNEQFF. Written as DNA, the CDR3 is TGTGCCAGCAGCTTCGCCGCCAAAAAGAGCTCCTACAATGAGCAGTTCTTC.

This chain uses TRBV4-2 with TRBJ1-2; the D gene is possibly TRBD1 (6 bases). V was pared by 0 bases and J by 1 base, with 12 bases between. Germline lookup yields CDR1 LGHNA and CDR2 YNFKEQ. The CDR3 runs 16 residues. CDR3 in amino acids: CASSQDAGDFNYGYTF. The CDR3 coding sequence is TGTGCCAGCAGCCAAGACGCAGGGGATTTTAACTATGGCTACACCTTC.

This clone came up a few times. The CDR3 loop is CASSLGQGALYEQYF. Here the CDR3 DNA reads TGTGCCAGCAGTCTCGGCCAGGGGGCGCTTTACGAGCAGTACTTC. The V gene is TRBV28, the J gene TRBJ2-7; 8 bases agree with TRBD1. Losses at the gene ends were 5 bases for V and 4 bases for J; bases not matched to a gene: 10. Germline V lookup: CDR1 MDHEN, CDR2 SYDVKM. This CDR3 region has 15 residues.

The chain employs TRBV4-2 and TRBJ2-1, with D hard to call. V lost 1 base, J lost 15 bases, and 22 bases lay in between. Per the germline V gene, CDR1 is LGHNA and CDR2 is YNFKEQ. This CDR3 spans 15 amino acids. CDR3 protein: CASSQAPSADSGGFF. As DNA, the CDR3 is TGTGCCAGCAGCCAAGCTCCGTCCGCGGATTCGGGTGGGTTCTTC.